The 17 T cell receptor beta chains below all came from one sample that was sequenced in a study of T-cell reconstitution after alpha-beta-depleted transplantation in children. Using unique molecular identifiers, the investigators prepared the TCRbeta library. Using its own MiXCR run on the PCR reads, TCRdb lists one record per CDR3 protein. The sample has around 340,000 distinct CDR3 sequences, more than 10% seen once. This material consisted of PBMCs, taken from the stem cell graft. These receptors were collected from a human donor who donated a stem cell graft to a child with Fanconi anemia.

In its sample, this clonotype is medium-sized. This chain links TRBV20-1 with TRBJ1-1, with TRBD1 identical over 8 bases. Trimming took 0 bases from V and 1 from J; bases not matched to a gene: 1. The CDR3 length is 14 residues. CDR1 and CDR2 from the germline V gene are DFQATT and SNEGSKA (reference sequence). CDR3 region: CSAREGQENTEAFF. For the CDR3, the DNA is TGCAGTGCTAGAGAGGGACAGGAGAACACTGAAGCTTTCTTT.

This clonotype was seen only once. A much larger clone sits a single nucleotide away, making a read error possible. The chain is built from TRBV29-1 and TRBJ2-3; 7 bases fit TRBD1. CDR1 is SQVTM and CDR2 is ANQGSEA in the germline V gene. With V trimmed by 6 bases and J by 3 bases, 6 bases remained unmatched. The CDR3 runs 13 residues. The CDR3 region is CSVSQGMTDTQYF. In nucleotides, the CDR3 is TGCAGCGTGTCACAGGGGATGACAGATACGCAGTATTTT.

V is TRBV25-1 and J is TRBJ1-2; 8 bases agree with TRBD1. Germline CDR1 and CDR2: MGHDK and SYGVNS. The CDR3 is 14 amino acids. Germline trimming cut 1 base from V and 4 bases from J; bases unmatched to any gene: 2. The CDR3 region is CASSELTGAYGYTF. CDR3 DNA sequence: TGTGCCAGCAGTGAATTGACAGGGGCCTATGGCTACACCTTC.

The chain is built from TRBV5-1 and TRBJ2-2, with a weak D call TRBD1 (6 bases). The germline V and J ends were trimmed by 5 bases and 2 bases, with 10 bases remaining between them. The V gene's germline CDR1 is SGHRS and CDR2 YFSETQ. The CDR3 runs to 14 residues. In DNA, the CDR3 is TGCGCCAGCAGAAGGGACACAAACACCGGGGAGCTGTTTTTT. It codes for CASRRDTNTGELFF. The whole variable domain, filled in from reference TRBV5-1 and TRBJ2-2, reads KAGVTQTPRYLIKTRGQQVTLSCSPISGHRSVSWYQQTPGQGLQFLFEYFSETQRNKGNFPGRFSGRQFSNSRSEMNVSTLELGDSALYLCASRRDTNTGELFFGEGSRLTVL.

This clonotype was recorded a few times. The J gene is TRBJ1-6, the V gene TRBV20-1; no reliable D call. V lost 3 bases and J 4 bases, leaving 10 bases between the germline ends. Per the germline V gene, CDR1 is DFQATT and CDR2 is SNEGSKA (reference sequence). The CDR3 extends over 14 amino acids. CDR3 residues: CSASRSAYNSPLHF. CDR3 nucleotide sequence: TGCAGTGCTAGTAGGTCAGCGTATAATTCACCCCTCCACTTT.

The V gene is TRBV29-1, the J gene TRBJ2-7; 8 positions match TRBD1. The ends lost 7 bases at V and 5 bases at J; junction bases unmatched: 4. The CDR3 is 11 amino acids. Germline CDR1 reads SQVTM; CDR2 reads ANQGSEA. CDR3 residues: CSALQGDEQYF. CDR3 in DNA: TGCAGCGCATTACAGGGGGACGAGCAGTACTTC.

The chain's CDR3 is CASRVTGGVEAFF. CDR3 in DNA: TGTGCCAGCAGGGTTACAGGGGGAGTCGAAGCTTTCTTT. The V and J genes are TRBV12-3 or TRBV12-4 and TRBJ1-1, with TRBD1 identical over 8 bases. This CDR3 contains 13 residues. Trimming at V came to 6 bases and at J to 8 bases, leaving 8 bases not matched to a gene.

This clonotype was seen a handful of times. The rearrangement joins TRBV7-9 to TRBJ2-1, with D maybe TRBD2 (5 bases). Trimming took 1 base from V and 5 from J, leaving 9 bases between them. The CDR3 consists of 14 residues. Looked up from germline, CDR1 is SEHNR and CDR2 is FQNEAQ (reference sequence). The CDR3 DNA reads TGTGCCAGCAGCTTAGAAGGACTGAACAATGAGCAGTTCTTC. Protein sequence: CASSLEGLNNEQFF.

This clonotype was seen only a few times. The genes are TRBV29-1 and TRBJ2-5; TRBD1 matches 8 bases. The junction had 19 bases not matched to a gene; V was cut back by 7 bases and J by 3 bases. CDR1 and CDR2 (germline): SQVTM, ANQGSEA. The CDR3 sequence is 17 residues long. This CDR3 is CSAGPDRDRGGEETQYF. In nucleotides, the CDR3 is TGCAGCGCCGGACCGGACAGGGACAGAGGGGGCGAAGAGACCCAGTACTTC.

At least ten counts were recorded for this clonotype. The chain links TRBV12-5 to TRBJ2-3; 7 positions agree with TRBD2. Germline V CDR1 and CDR2: LGHNT, FRNRAP. The CDR3 runs to 14 residues. The V and J ends lost 2 bases and 5 bases, in that order; junction bases with no gene match: 4. The CDR3 region is CASGLTERGDTQYF. In DNA, the CDR3 is TGTGCTAGTGGTTTGACCGAGCGGGGAGATACGCAGTATTTT. Full variable domain (remainder filled in from reference TRBV12-5 and TRBJ2-3): DARVTQTPRHKVTEMGQEVTMRCQPILGHNTVFWYRQTMMQGLELLAYFRNRAPLDDSGMPKDRFSAEMPDATLATLKIQPSEPRDSAVYFCASGLTERGDTQYFGPGTRLTVL.

V is TRBV12-3 or TRBV12-4 and J is TRBJ1-5; unclear D gene. The CDR3 has 14 residues. V lost 7 bases, J lost 4 bases, and 14 bases lay in between. CDR3 amino acids: CASTQTDNNQPQHF. The CDR3 coding sequence is TGTGCCAGCACCCAAACAGATAATAATCAGCCCCAGCATTTT.

This clonotype has more than one count but fewer than ten. The chain combines TRBV29-1 with TRBJ1-1; maybe TRBD1 (5 bases). Trimming removed 5 bases at V and 3 bases at J, with 13 bases between. Germline V CDR1 and CDR2: SQVTM, ANQGSEA. CDR3 length: 13 amino acids. CDR3 region: CSVLQDRYTEAFF. The CDR3 DNA sequence: TGCAGCGTTCTCCAAGACAGATACACTGAAGCTTTCTTT.

This clonotype was seen only a few times. This chain joins TRBV12-3 or TRBV12-4 and TRBJ2-3; TRBD2 matches 8 bases. CDR3 size: 15 residues. The J segment lost 4 bases and the V segment lost 8 bases, leaving 11 bases of the junction unmatched. The chain's CDR3 is CASCYSSGGADTQYF. As DNA, the CDR3 is TGTGCCAGCTGTTACTCCTCGGGGGGGGCAGATACGCAGTATTTT.

This sequence joins TRBV3-1 and TRBJ1-6; 7 bases map to TRBD1. Trimming cost V 2 bases and J 5 bases; bases outside gene matches: 3. The CDR3 has 15 residues. Germline V gene lookup returns CDR1 LGHDT and CDR2 YNNKEL (reference sequence). CDR3 sequence reads: CASSQKTGDNSPLHF. Here the CDR3 DNA reads TGTGCCAGCAGCCAAAAAACAGGGGATAATTCACCCCTCCACTTT.

This clonotype was picked up many times. Possible read error: a much larger clone is one base away. The CDR3 end shows no conserved phenylalanine or tryptophan, and so a read error is likely. The chain has TRBV11-2 and TRBJ2-3, with 8 bases that match TRBD1. Germline V gene lookup returns CDR1 SGHAT and CDR2 FQNNGV. The CDR3 has 17 amino acids. Germline trimming cut 0 bases from V and 1 base from J; bases unmatched to any gene: 6. The CDR3 reads CASSLDAGGFGTDTQYL. CDR3 coding DNA: TGTGCCAGCAGCTTAGACGCAGGGGGCTTCGGCACAGATACGCAGTATCTT.

This clonotype was seen more than once but under ten times. The chain couples TRBV5-1 to TRBJ1-5, with 7 bases identical to TRBD1. This CDR3 contains 13 residues. In germline, CDR1 is SGHRS, CDR2 YFSETQ. V was pared by 4 bases and J by 5 bases, with 3 bases of the junction left unmatched. CDR3 residues: CASSQGVDQPQHF. The CDR3 region has the DNA TGCGCCAGCAGCCAGGGGGTGGATCAGCCCCAGCATTTT.

This clonotype showed up many times. The chain is built from TRBV27 and TRBJ2-3; TRBD2 might be the D (5 bases). Trimming shortened V by 8 bases and J by 4 bases, and 13 bases separated the two germline ends. Germline V gene lookup returns CDR1 MNHEY and CDR2 SMNVEV (reference sequence). There are 13 residues in the CDR3. This chain's CDR3 is CASSGMGPDTQYF. The CDR3 DNA sequence: TGTGCCAGCTCGGGAATGGGTCCAGATACGCAGTATTTT.